This TCR beta chain was obtained from a study of T-cell memory formation after mild COVID-19. Background on the study: Among the donors, TCR clusters were largely specific to each donor. Notes on the study in general: Pre-infection memory already had some responding clones, implying cross-reactive memory joined.

Trimming took 2 bases from V and 3 from J, leaving 12 bases between them. Germline V gene lookup returns CDR1 SGHRS and CDR2 YFSETQ. This CDR3 comprises 14 residues. Each CDR3 protein is one row after TCRdb ran MiXCR on the 5' RACE reads. This table holds about 540,000 distinct CDR3 sequences, around 20% found once. This clonotype was observed a few times. The antigen is undetermined. The source of this sequence is an adult woman who had mild COVID-19 (a few samples of this study predate the infection). Cell type and time point are not known. The V call is TRBV5-1, the J call TRBJ2-7; the D gene could be TRBD1 or TRBD2 (6 bases each). Sequencing input: PBMCs or a T cell subset sorted from them (not recorded which). The CDR3 nucleotides read TGCGCCAGCAGCTTCTATGGGGGGCTCTACGAGCAGTACTTC. Protein product: CASSFYGGLYEQYF.